The next 13 T cell receptor beta chains were all read from a single sample in a study of shared clonotypes between healthy human individuals. The repertoire was sequenced with immunoSEQ multiplex PCR; TCRdb's copy has only in-frame clones and lacks some. The profile shows millions of clones, about 95% of them singletons. CD45RO-negative cells were positively selected for CCR7, leaving out terminally differentiated effector memory CD45RA+ cells. What was sequenced was naive CD8+ T cells sorted from blood. The receptors stem from a man between 18 and 29 years old in good health.

CDR3 sequence (DNA): TGCGCCAGCAGCCGAGACAGGGGGCCTGTCTACAATGAGCAGTTCTTC. Its translation is CASSRDRGPVYNEQFF. The chain recombines TRBV4-1 with TRBJ2-1, with 10 bases fitting TRBD1. In germline, CDR1 is MGHRA, CDR2 YSYEKL. The CDR3 sequence is 16 residues long. J lost 3 bases, V lost 4 bases, and 6 bases had no gene match.

This clone has a single count. J is TRBJ1-5 and V is TRBV15; D gene unclear. V was pared by 0 bases and J by 7 bases, with 10 bases between. This CDR3 region has 14 residues. The germline gives CDR1 LNHNV, CDR2 YYDKDF (reference sequence). This CDR3 reads CATSRDNSHQPQHF. The CDR3 nucleotides read TGTGCCACCAGCAGAGACAACAGCCACCAGCCCCAGCATTTT.

This chain uses TRBV5-1 with TRBJ2-7; 8 nucleotides agree with TRBD1. Germline values: CDR1 SGHRS, CDR2 YFSETQ. The CDR3 is made up of 15 amino acids. V shed 4 bases, J shed 3 bases, and the junction held 9 bases outside the gene matches. CDR3 in DNA: TGCGCCAGCAGCCAAGGACAGGGAGCTTACTACGAGCAGTACTTC. Amino acid sequence: CASSQGQGAYYEQYF. The entire variable domain, with the rest obtained from reference TRBV5-1 and TRBJ2-7, is as follows: KAGVTQTPRYLIKTRGQQVTLSCSPISGHRSVSWYQQTPGQGLQFLFEYFSETQRNKGNFPGRFSGRQFSNSRSEMNVSTLELGDSALYLCASSQGQGAYYEQYFGPGTRLTVT.

This rearrangement joins TRBV27 to TRBJ2-5, with D perhaps matching TRBD2 (5 bases). This CDR3 contains 15 residues. Germline V gene lookup returns CDR1 MNHEY and CDR2 SMNVEV (reference sequence). Trimming stripped 7 bases from V and 0 bases from J, with 15 bases between. Here the CDR3 DNA reads TGTGCCAGCACCCCCGCAGTCGGGGACCAAGAGACCCAGTACTTC. Protein product: CASTPAVGDQETQYF.

The chain combines TRBV5-8 with TRBJ2-5; 9 bases agree with TRBD2. The CDR3 consists of 15 residues. V shed 4 bases and J 2 bases; nucleotides not matched to a gene: 6. The germline V gene has CDR1 SGHTS and CDR2 YDEGEE. The CDR3 coding sequence is TGTGCCAGCAGCCGTAGCGGGGGTCCTCAAGAGACCCAGTACTTC. As protein: CASSRSGGPQETQYF.

This clone was counted a single time. The chain joins TRBV4-1 to TRBJ2-3; D gene ambiguous. Trimming left V 0 bases short and J 1 base short, with 5 bases between. The length of the CDR3 is 14 residues. From germline, CDR1 is MGHRA and CDR2 YSYEKL. CDR3 DNA: TGCGCCAGCAGCCAAGAGACGCGCACAGATACGCAGTATTTT. Translating it yields CASSQETRTDTQYF.

The chain joins TRBV5-5 to TRBJ1-1, with D unclear. V shed 7 bases and J shed 8 bases, with 12 bases lying between them. The CDR3 is 11 amino acids. Germline CDR1 reads SGHKS; CDR2 reads YYEKEE (reference sequence). CDR3 nucleotide sequence: TGTGCCAGCTTAAGAGCCTACGAAGCTTTCTTT. Translation gives CASLRAYEAFF. Supplemented by reference TRBV5-5 and TRBJ1-1, the full variable domain reads DAGVTQSPTHLIKTRGQQVTLRCSPISGHKSVSWYQQVLGQGPQFIFQYYEKEERGRGNFPDRFSARQFPNYSSELNVNALLLGDSALYLCASLRAYEAFFGQGTRLTVV.

The chain recombines TRBV10-2 with TRBJ2-3; weak D call: TRBD1 (6 bases). CDR1 and CDR2 (germline): WSHSY, SAAADI. CDR3 length: 15 residues. Trimming removed 5 bases at V and 3 bases at J, with 15 bases between. CDR3 DNA: TGCGCCAGCAGTCCCTGGACAGTAGAGACAGATACGCAGTATTTT. Its translation: CASSPWTVETDTQYF.

A note on this clone: Other DNA sequences in this sample translate to the same CDR3. The rearrangement uses TRBV6-5 and TRBJ2-3, with D uncertain. V lost 2 bases, J lost 4 bases, and 7 bases lay in between. The germline V gene has CDR1 MNHEY and CDR2 SVGAGI. The CDR3 runs to 13 residues. CDR3: CASSYGSPDTQYF. In DNA, the CDR3 is TGTGCCAGCAGTTACGGTAGCCCAGATACGCAGTATTTT.

The CDR3 DNA is TGTGCCAGCAGTCCTCTCTTCAGTCATGAGCAGTTCTTC. It yields the protein CASSPLFSHEQFF. This chain uses TRBV6-6 with TRBJ2-1; D is undetermined. Per germline, CDR1 MNHNY and CDR2 SVGAGI (reference sequence). The CDR3 loop spans 13 amino acids. Trimming shortened V by 5 bases and J by 8 bases, and 13 bases separated the two germline ends.

The chain combines TRBV7-8 with TRBJ1-1, with D unresolved. This CDR3 has 14 residues. Germline CDR1 and CDR2: SGHVS and FQNEAQ. The germline V and J ends were trimmed by 3 bases and 1 base, with 9 bases remaining between them. In DNA form, the CDR3 reads TGTGCCAGCAGCTTGCAACCGCCGAACACTGAAGCTTTCTTT. It encodes CASSLQPPNTEAFF. The whole variable domain, filled in from reference TRBV7-8 and TRBJ1-1, reads GAGVSQSPRYKVAKRGQDVALRCDPISGHVSLFWYQQALGQGPEFLTYFQNEAQLDKSGLPSDRFFAERPEGSVSTLKIQRTQQEDSAVYLCASSLQPPNTEAFFGQGTRLTVV.

Turning to this clone: Other DNA sequences in the same sample also yield this CDR3. CDR3 region: CASSLGSAYEQYF. The DNA of the CDR3 is TGTGCCAGCAGCTTAGGCAGCGCCTACGAGCAGTACTTC. The rearrangement uses TRBV11-2 and TRBJ2-7, with D unclear. The CDR3 runs 13 residues. From germline, CDR1 is SGHAT and CDR2 FQNNGV. Between the trimmed V and J ends, which lost 1 base and 2 bases, there was a span of 6 bases.

The chain employs TRBV27 and TRBJ2-7; TRBD2 might be the D (6 bases). Trimming shortened V by 8 bases and J by 4 bases, and 18 bases separated the two germline ends. Germline V lookup: CDR1 MNHEY, CDR2 SMNVEV (reference sequence). The CDR3 runs to 14 residues. The CDR3 DNA reads as TGTGCCAGCGCGGGACTGATCCCGCCGTACGAGCAGTACTTC. Translation gives CASAGLIPPYEQYF.